At least ten counts were recorded for the clone carrying this T cell receptor (beta chain). The data originate from a study of blood T cells in healthy people across ages. Alongside a J-beta primer mix, a sample-barcoded 5' primer served in a second PCR lasting about 7 to 11 cycles. Each CDR3 protein gets one entry after TCRdb re-called the 5' RACE reads with MiXCR. Of 900,000 to 950,000 distinct CDR3 sequences in the sample, around 29% were seen once. Trimming took off 0 bases at V and 0 bases at J, with 10 bases between the two ends. Germline V gene sequence: CDR1 SGHRS, CDR2 YFSETQ. The CDR3 sequence is 16 residues long. In addition, the sample was reused for a study of T cells of mothers and their children.

The TCR comes from a woman in her thirties or forties in good health. The sequencing sample was made of blood. The rearrangement joins TRBV5-1 to TRBJ2-4, with D uncertain. The chain's CDR3 is CASSLGPIIAKNIQYF. CDR3 DNA: TGCGCCAGCAGCTTGGGTCCGATCATAGCCAAAAACATTCAGTACTTC.